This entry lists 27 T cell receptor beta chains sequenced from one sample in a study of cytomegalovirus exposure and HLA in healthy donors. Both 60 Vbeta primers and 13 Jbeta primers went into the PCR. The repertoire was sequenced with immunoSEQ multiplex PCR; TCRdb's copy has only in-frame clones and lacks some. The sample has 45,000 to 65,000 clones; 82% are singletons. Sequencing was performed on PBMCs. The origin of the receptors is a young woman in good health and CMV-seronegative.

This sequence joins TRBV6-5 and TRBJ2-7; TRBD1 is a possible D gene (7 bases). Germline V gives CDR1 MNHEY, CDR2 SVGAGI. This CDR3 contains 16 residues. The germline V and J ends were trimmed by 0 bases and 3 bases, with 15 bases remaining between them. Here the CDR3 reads CASSYSKAGGYYEQYF. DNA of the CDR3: TGTGCCAGCAGTTACTCGAAGGCAGGGGGGTACTACGAGCAGTACTTC.

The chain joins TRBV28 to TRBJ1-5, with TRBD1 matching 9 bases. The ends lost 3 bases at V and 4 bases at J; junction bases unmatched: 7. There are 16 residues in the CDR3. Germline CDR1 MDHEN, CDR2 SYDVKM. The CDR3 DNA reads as TGTGCCAGCAGTTTCCATACGGACAGGGGAAATCAGCCCCAGCATTTT. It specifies CASSFHTDRGNQPQHF.

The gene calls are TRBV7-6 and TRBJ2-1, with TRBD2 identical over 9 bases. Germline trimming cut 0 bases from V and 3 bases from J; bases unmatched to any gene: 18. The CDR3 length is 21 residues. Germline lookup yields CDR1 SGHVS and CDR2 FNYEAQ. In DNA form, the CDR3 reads TGTGCCAGCAGCTTAGCGGTCCTAGCGGGACTCAAACCCGAAATCTACAATGAGCAGTTCTTC. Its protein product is CASSLAVLAGLKPEIYNEQFF.

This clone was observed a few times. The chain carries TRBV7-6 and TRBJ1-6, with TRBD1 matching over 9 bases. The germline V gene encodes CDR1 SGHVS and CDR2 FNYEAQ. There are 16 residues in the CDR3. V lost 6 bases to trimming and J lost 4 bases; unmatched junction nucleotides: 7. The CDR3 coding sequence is TGTGCCAGCAGTCGACAGGGGGAGGGTTATAATTCACCCCTCCACTTT. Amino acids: CASSRQGEGYNSPLHF.

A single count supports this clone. Written as DNA, the CDR3 is TGCGCCAGCAGCCAAGACTTCTACGGGAGGGCCTCCTACGAGCAGTACTTC. It codes for CASSQDFYGRASYEQYF. The chain employs TRBV4-1 and TRBJ2-5; 8 nucleotides agree with TRBD2. The J call may be mistaken, given a closer DNA end match to TRBJ2-7. The CDR3 is 17 residues long. CDR1 is MGHRA, CDR2 YSYEKL, per germline.

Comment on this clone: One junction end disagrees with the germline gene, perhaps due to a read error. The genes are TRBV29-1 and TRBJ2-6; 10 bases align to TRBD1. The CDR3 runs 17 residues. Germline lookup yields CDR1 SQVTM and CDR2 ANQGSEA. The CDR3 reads CSVGMGQGFSGANGLTF. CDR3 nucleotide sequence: TGCAGCGTTGGGATGGGACAGGGGTTCTCTGGGGCCAACGGCCTGACTTTC.

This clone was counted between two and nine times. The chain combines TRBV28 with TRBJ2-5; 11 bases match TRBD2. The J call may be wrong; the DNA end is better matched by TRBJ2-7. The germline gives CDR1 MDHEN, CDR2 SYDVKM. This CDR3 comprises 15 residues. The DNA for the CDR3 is TGTGCCAGCAGTTCGGGGACTAGCGGAACCTACGAGCAGTACTTC. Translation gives CASSSGTSGTYEQYF.

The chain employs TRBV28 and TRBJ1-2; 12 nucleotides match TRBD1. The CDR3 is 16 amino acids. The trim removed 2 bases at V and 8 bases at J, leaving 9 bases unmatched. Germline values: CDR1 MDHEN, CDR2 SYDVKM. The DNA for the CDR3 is TGTGCCAGCAGTTTACCCGGGGGACAGGGGGCCGGCGGCTACACCTTC. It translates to CASSLPGGQGAGGYTF.

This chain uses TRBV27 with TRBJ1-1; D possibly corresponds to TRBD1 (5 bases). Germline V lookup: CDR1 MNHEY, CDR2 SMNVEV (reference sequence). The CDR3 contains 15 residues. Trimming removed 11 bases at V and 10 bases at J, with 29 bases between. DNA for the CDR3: TGTGCCGCCTCAGCTGGGTTCGGGAGGGCAGGGACAGCTTTCTTT. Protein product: CAASAGFGRAGTAFF.

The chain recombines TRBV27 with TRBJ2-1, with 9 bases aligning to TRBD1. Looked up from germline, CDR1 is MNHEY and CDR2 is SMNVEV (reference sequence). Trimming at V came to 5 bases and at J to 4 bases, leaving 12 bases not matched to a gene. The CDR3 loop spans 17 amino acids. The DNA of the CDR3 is TGTGCCAGCAGTGGAAGGGACAGGGTGGCGGAATACAATGAGCAGTTCTTC. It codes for CASSGRDRVAEYNEQFF.

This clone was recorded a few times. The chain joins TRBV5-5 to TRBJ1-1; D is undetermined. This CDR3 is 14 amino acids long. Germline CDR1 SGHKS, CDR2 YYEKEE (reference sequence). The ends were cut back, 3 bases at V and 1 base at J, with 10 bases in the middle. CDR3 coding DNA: TGTGCCAGCAGCTCCCTAGTCAAGAACACTGAAGCTTTCTTT. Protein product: CASSSLVKNTEAFF.

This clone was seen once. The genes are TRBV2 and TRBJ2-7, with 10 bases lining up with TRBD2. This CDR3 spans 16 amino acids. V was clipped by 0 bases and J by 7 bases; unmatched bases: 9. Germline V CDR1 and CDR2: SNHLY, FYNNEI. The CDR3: CASSEAQLAGVSEQYF. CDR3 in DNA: TGTGCCAGCAGTGAAGCGCAGCTAGCGGGAGTGAGTGAGCAGTACTTC.

CDR3 DNA: TGTGCCAGCAGCGTAACTAGCGGGAGTATCCACGAGCAGTACTTC. The encoded protein is CASSVTSGSIHEQYF. V is TRBV7-2 and J is TRBJ2-7; 11 bases agree with TRBD2. V lost 5 bases to trimming and J lost 5 bases; unmatched junction nucleotides: 8. The CDR3 consists of 15 residues. CDR1 SGHTA and CDR2 FQGNSA come from the germline V gene.

The CDR3 loop reads CASSLAEHNEQFF. The CDR3 region has the DNA TGTGCCAGCAGCTTAGCGGAGCACAATGAGCAGTTCTTC. The chain uses TRBV7-9 and TRBJ2-1; D uncertain. The V gene lost 0 bases and the J gene lost 5 bases, with 5 bases spanning the gap. The CDR3 length is 13 residues. Germline V gene data show CDR1 as SEHNR and CDR2 as FQNEAQ (reference sequence).

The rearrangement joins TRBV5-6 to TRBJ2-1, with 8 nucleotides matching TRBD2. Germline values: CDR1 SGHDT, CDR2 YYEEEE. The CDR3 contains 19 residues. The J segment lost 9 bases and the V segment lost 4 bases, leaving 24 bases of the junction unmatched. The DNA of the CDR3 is TGTGCCAGCAGCCCGGGAGGGAGGGACTCCCCGATTGATGCTCCTGAGCAGTTCTTC. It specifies CASSPGGRDSPIDAPEQFF.

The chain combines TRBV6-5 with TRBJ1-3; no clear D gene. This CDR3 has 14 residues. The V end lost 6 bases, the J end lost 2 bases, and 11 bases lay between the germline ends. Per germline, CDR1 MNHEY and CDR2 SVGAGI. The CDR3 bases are TGTGCCAGCAGGAGGGAGGCTCCTGGAAACACCATATATTTT. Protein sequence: CASRREAPGNTIYF.

DNA for the CDR3: TGTGCCAGTAGTATATTTCGGGTTATGAGCACTGAAGCTTTCTTT. Translated, it gives CASSIFRVMSTEAFF. The chain recombines TRBV19 with TRBJ1-1; the D is unclear. Germline CDR1 LNHDA, CDR2 SQIVND (reference sequence). CDR3 length: 15 residues. The germline V and J ends were trimmed by 2 bases and 4 bases, with 14 bases remaining between them.

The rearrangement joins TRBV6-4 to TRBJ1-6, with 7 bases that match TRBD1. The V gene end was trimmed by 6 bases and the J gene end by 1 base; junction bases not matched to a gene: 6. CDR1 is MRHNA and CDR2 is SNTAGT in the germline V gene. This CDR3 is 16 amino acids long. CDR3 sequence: CASRQAGGSYNSPLHF. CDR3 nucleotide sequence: TGTGCCAGCAGGCAAGCAGGGGGTTCCTATAATTCACCCCTCCACTTT.

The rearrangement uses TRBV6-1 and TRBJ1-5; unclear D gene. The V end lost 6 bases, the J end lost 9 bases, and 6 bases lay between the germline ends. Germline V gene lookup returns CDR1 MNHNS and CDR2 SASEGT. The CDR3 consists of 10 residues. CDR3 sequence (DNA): TGTGCCAGCAGCTCGGGGCCCCAGCATTTT. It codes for CASSSGPQHF.

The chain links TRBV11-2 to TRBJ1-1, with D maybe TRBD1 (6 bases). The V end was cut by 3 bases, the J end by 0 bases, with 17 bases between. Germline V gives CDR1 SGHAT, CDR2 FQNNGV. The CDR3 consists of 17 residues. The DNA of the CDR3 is TGTGCCAGCAGCTTCGGTAGGGGGGGCGAGTTGAACACTGAAGCTTTCTTT. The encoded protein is CASSFGRGGELNTEAFF.

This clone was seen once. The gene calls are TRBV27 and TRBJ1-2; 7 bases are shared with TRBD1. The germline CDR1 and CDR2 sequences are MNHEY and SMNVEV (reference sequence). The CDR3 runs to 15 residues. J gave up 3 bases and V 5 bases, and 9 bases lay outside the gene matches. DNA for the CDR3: TGTGCCAGCAGTACTCGGAGGGGGCGGGACTATGGCTACACCTTC. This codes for CASSTRRGRDYGYTF.

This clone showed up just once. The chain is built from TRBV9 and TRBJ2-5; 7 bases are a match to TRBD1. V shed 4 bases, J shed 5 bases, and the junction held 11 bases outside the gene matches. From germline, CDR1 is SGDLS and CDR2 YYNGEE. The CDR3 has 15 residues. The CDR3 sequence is CASSSTTGLGETQYF. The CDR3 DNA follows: TGTGCCAGCAGCTCGACGACAGGGCTCGGGGAGACCCAGTACTTC.

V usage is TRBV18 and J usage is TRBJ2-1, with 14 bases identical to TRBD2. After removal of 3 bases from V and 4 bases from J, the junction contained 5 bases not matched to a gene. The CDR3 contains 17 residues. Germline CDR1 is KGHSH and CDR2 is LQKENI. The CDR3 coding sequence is TGTGCCAGCTCACCTGGGACTAGCGGGAGTGCATACAATGAGCAGTTCTTC. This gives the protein CASSPGTSGSAYNEQFF.

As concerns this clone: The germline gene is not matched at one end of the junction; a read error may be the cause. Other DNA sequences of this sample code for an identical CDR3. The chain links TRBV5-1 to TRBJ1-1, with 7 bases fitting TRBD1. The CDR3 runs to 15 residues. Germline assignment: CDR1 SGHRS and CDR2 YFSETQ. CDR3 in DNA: TGCGCCAGCAGCTCCCGGACAGGAAGGGACACTGAAGCCTTCTTT. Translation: CASSSRTGRDTEAFF.

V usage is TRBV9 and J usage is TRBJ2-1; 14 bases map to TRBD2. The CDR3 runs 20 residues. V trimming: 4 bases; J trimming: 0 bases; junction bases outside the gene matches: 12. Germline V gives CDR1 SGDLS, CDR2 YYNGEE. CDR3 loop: CASSPRTSGRSQSSYNEQFF. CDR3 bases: TGTGCCAGCAGCCCGCGGACTAGCGGGAGGTCCCAGAGCTCCTACAATGAGCAGTTCTTC.

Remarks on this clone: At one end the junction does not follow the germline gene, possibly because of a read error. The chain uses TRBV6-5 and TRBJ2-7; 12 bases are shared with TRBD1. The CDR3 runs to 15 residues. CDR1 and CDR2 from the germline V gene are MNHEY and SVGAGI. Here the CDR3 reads CAGSYEGQGAHEQYF. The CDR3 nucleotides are TGTGCCGGCAGTTACGAGGGACAGGGGGCGCACGAGCAGTACTTC.

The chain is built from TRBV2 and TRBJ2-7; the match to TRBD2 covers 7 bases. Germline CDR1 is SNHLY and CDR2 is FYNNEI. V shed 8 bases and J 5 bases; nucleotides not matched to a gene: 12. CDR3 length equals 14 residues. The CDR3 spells CASVIAGVQHEQYF. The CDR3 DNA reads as TGTGCCAGCGTGATCGCGGGAGTACAGCACGAGCAGTACTTC.